This T cell receptor (beta chain) stems from a study of blood T cells in healthy people across ages. This clonotype occurred a few times. Germline V gene sequence: CDR1 SEHNR, CDR2 FQNEAQ (reference sequence). The CDR3 is 16 amino acids. The germline V and J ends were trimmed by 4 bases and 2 bases, with 15 bases remaining between them. A sample-barcoded 5' primer and a J-beta primer mix were used in a second PCR of roughly 7 to 11 cycles. From the 5' RACE reads, TCRdb called clonotypes with MiXCR, one entry per CDR3 protein. The sample includes some 1,500,000 distinct CDR3 sequences, 35% to 45% of them seen just once.

This chain uses TRBV7-9 with TRBJ2-1, with D perhaps assigned TRBD1 or TRBD2 (5 bases each). This receptor was taken from a woman younger than 35 in good health. The source material was blood. The CDR3 reads CASSSPGDATYNEQFF. The CDR3 nucleotides are TGTGCCAGCAGCTCCCCTGGGGACGCCACCTACAATGAGCAGTTCTTC. Drawing the rest from reference TRBV7-9 and TRBJ2-1, the complete variable domain is DTGVSQNPRHKITKRGQNVTFRCDPISEHNRLYWYRQTLGQGPEFLTYFQNEAQLEKSRLLSDRFSAERPKGSFSTLEIQRTEQGDSAMYLCASSSPGDATYNEQFFGPGTRLTVL.